Included here is one T cell receptor beta chain sequence, with context. Its antigen is not yet known. Within one base of it there is no much larger clone, and no base qualities were kept. Libraries were prepared through the immunoSEQ multiplex PCR assay. The authors' analysis ran thus. A statistical classification framework was built to diagnose cytomegalovirus status from the catalog of TCR beta chain sequences. The table comes from immuneACCESS by way of TCRdb, which keeps in-frame sequences with V and J called. Part of the clones is missing from these tables; in studies checked, under half for an unresolved V gene and the rest for unknown reasons. The V and J calls and clone size were taken over from that table, and D and trimming were inferred from the DNA. This sample is represented by around 260,000 clones; roughly 91% of them were singletons. Approximately 3% of the sample lies in the top ten.

V lost 7 bases and J lost 3 bases; the stretch between them is 10 bases long. Looking up the germline V gene yields CDR1 SQVTM and CDR2 ANQGSEA. Counted from cysteine to phenylalanine, this CDR3 has 11 amino acids. Only the CDR3 region is kept as DNA, spanning 33 bases read in frame from base 1. The sample originates from a study of cytomegalovirus exposure and HLA in healthy donors (dated by TCRdb to the late 2010s). Background on the whole study: According to a later analysis, one platform produced both the 110 or so validation repertoires and the roughly 650 repertoires of the first cohort. The aim of the study was to test whether cataloging public T cell receptors could identify signatures of past pathogen exposure. Along with the approximately 650-subject first cohort, a separate validation cohort of approximately 110 different subjects was used. The study combined high-throughput TCR immunosequencing, statistical association of individual TCRs with disease status, and machine learning to predict cytomegalovirus infection status.

The donors were included in the validation cohort of over a hundred subjects, a group kept apart from the roughly 700-subject first cohort. The investigation overall reported the following: Most TCR sequences were seen in very few donors, while some public TCRs were found in many individuals. The study gave a list of over 150 TCR beta chains associated with cytomegalovirus. A later analysis found that TCRs clustered in the first cohort also tended to co-occur in the 95 to 150 validation repertoires, with 94% of cluster scores above 0. In vitro tests confirmed that a few of the cytomegalovirus-associated TCR beta chains recognize cytomegalovirus antigens. A later analysis had no HLA typing for the validation cohort, so co-occurrence there was scored across all 120 repertoires. In both the original and validation cohorts, the classifier was reported to diagnose cytomegalovirus status with high specificity and sensitivity. According to the authors, the approach could potentially be generalized to other disease states and immunological phenotypes.

This receptor was identified in a woman between 25 and 40 years old in good health and CMV-seronegative. What was sequenced was PBMCs. The chain uses TRBV29-1 and TRBJ2-7, with the D gene call left open. The DNA sequence is as follows: TGCAGCGCTATGTTAGACTACGAGCAGTACTTC. Its product reads: CSAMLDYEQYF.